What follows are 19 T cell receptor beta chains derived from one specimen sequenced in a study of Ad26.COV2.S vaccination and SARS-CoV-2 variants. As for treatment: approximately 18 received Ad26.COV2.S at low or high dose, single or two shots; about 5 received placebo; per-sample allocation not given. Sampling took place 63 days after the first vaccine or placebo injection. Data came from immunoSEQ multiplex PCR; TCRdb stores just in-frame clones and leaves some out. The sample holds hundreds of thousands of clones, 80% to 90% seen once. The sample consisted of peripheral blood, taken in a trial of Ad26.COV2.S vaccine versus placebo. Receptor source: a person between 18 and 60 years old who received the Ad26.COV2.S COVID-19 vaccine or a placebo.

The V call is TRBV27, the J call TRBJ2-5; no firm D call. Per the germline V gene, CDR1 is MNHEY and CDR2 is SMNVEV (reference sequence). This CDR3 contains 16 residues. The V gene lost 6 bases and the J gene lost 0 bases, with 17 bases spanning the gap. CDR3 DNA: TGTGCCAGCAGGCCCCCACTCGGCCCGTACCAAGAGACCCAGTACTTC. Translating gives CASRPPLGPYQETQYF.

The chain links TRBV5-1 to TRBJ1-6; D unresolved. Trimming cost V 2 bases and J 0 bases, with 12 bases left between them. Germline V CDR1 and CDR2: SGHRS, YFSETQ. The CDR3 runs to 17 residues. This CDR3 is CASSLVPRNSYNSPLHF. The CDR3 bases are TGCGCCAGCAGCTTAGTCCCCCGAAACTCCTATAATTCACCCCTCCACTTT.

The chain has TRBV16 and TRBJ2-7; no clear D. The length of the CDR3 is 12 residues. Trimming pared 0 bases from V and 4 bases from J, leaving 4 bases between. CDR1 is KGHSY, CDR2 FQNENV, per germline. CDR3 bases: TGTGCCAGCAGCCAATCTTATTACGAGCAGTACTTC. Its protein product is CASSQSYYEQYF.

V usage is TRBV27 and J usage is TRBJ2-1; no firm D call. Germline CDR1 is MNHEY and CDR2 is SMNVEV (reference sequence). V was pared by 6 bases and J by 7 bases, with 10 bases between. This CDR3 has 12 amino acids. The CDR3 loop is CASSRMRNEQFF. The CDR3 region has the DNA TGTGCCAGCAGCCGTATGAGGAATGAGCAGTTCTTC.

The rearrangement joins TRBV5-1 to TRBJ2-7, with unresolved D. The CDR3 runs to 14 residues. V lost 0 bases and J 4 bases, leaving 11 bases between the germline ends. CDR1 is SGHRS, CDR2 YFSETQ, per germline. CDR3 sequence (DNA): TGCGCCAGCAGCTTGGGGGATTCGTGGTACGAGCAGTACTTC. This gives the protein CASSLGDSWYEQYF.

The genes are TRBV4-2 and TRBJ2-2; D is uncertain. This CDR3 spans 11 amino acids. Germline V gene lookup returns CDR1 LGHNA and CDR2 YNFKEQ. V shed 3 bases and J shed 8 bases, with 4 bases lying between them. CDR3 nucleotides: TGTGCCAGCAGCCATGAAGGGGAGCTGTTTTTT. Amino acid sequence: CASSHEGELFF.

J is TRBJ2-1 and V is TRBV5-6, with TRBD2 matching 7 bases. There are 16 residues in the CDR3. The germline V gene encodes CDR1 SGHDT and CDR2 YYEEEE. V gave up 3 bases and J gave up 7 bases; unmatched junction bases: 13. The CDR3 loop is CASSWPAGGLFNEQFF. CDR3 nucleotides: TGTGCCAGCAGCTGGCCAGCCGGGGGGTTGTTTAATGAGCAGTTCTTC.

The chain couples TRBV24-1 to TRBJ2-2; TRBD1 matches 7 bases. The CDR3 has 14 amino acids. V lost 7 bases to trimming and J lost 2 bases; unmatched junction nucleotides: 3. Germline CDR1 and CDR2: KGHDR and SFDVKD. The CDR3 sequence: CATRGDSNTGELFF. Written as DNA, the CDR3 is TGTGCCACCAGGGGGGACAGCAACACCGGGGAGCTGTTTTTT.

At least ten counts were recorded for this clone. The chain combines TRBV28 with TRBJ1-5; 10 bases fit TRBD1. The CDR3 loop spans 15 amino acids. CDR1 MDHEN and CDR2 SYDVKM come from the germline V gene. Trimming took 5 bases from V and 8 from J; bases not matched to a gene: 9. The CDR3 loop reads CASSLPTGGGEPQHF. The CDR3 DNA reads as TGTGCCAGCAGTCTCCCGACAGGGGGCGGGGAGCCCCAGCATTTT.

The chain recombines TRBV28 with TRBJ1-5; no clear D gene. V dropped 3 bases and J dropped 2 bases, with 17 bases sitting between them. From germline, CDR1 is MDHEN and CDR2 SYDVKM. The CDR3 has 17 residues. The chain's CDR3 is CASSFAGARVGNQPQHF. The CDR3 DNA sequence: TGTGCCAGCAGTTTTGCCGGTGCACGAGTGGGCAATCAGCCCCAGCATTTT.

The chain's CDR3 is CASTKSRVSTDTQYF. In DNA form, the CDR3 reads TGTGCCAGCACCAAATCGAGGGTCAGCACAGATACGCAGTATTTT. The V and J genes are TRBV27 and TRBJ2-3, with D maybe TRBD2 (5 bases). The germline V gene has CDR1 MNHEY and CDR2 SMNVEV (reference sequence). This CDR3 comprises 15 residues. Trimming shortened V by 7 bases and J by 0 bases, and 14 bases separated the two germline ends.

The chain links TRBV5-1 to TRBJ2-1; unclear D gene. This CDR3 is built from 15 residues. Germline CDR1 reads SGHRS; CDR2 reads YFSETQ. V was trimmed by 2 bases and J by 3 bases, leaving 12 bases between them. The CDR3 sequence is CASSFEVGHYNEQFF. DNA for the CDR3: TGCGCCAGCAGCTTCGAGGTCGGCCACTACAATGAGCAGTTCTTC.

The DNA of the CDR3 is TGTGCCTGGAGTGGGACTGCCTACAATGAGCAGTTCTTC. This encodes CAWSGTAYNEQFF. This chain joins TRBV30 and TRBJ2-1, with a possible D match to TRBD2 (5 bases). Germline loops: CDR1 GTSNPN, CDR2 SVGIG (reference sequence). V lost 1 base and J 2 bases, leaving 6 bases between the germline ends. The length of the CDR3 is 13 residues. Variable domain in full (rest from reference TRBV30 and TRBJ2-1): SQTIHQWPATLVQPVGSPLSLECTVEGTSNPNLYWYRQAAGRGLQLLFYSVGIGQISSEVPQNLSASRPQDRQFILSSKKLLLSDSGFYLCAWSGTAYNEQFFGPGTRLTVL.

This chain links TRBV7-2 with TRBJ2-7, with a weak D call TRBD2 (5 bases). The CDR3 extends over 14 amino acids. Germline V gene data show CDR1 as SGHTA and CDR2 as FQGNSA. V lost 1 base and J 6 bases, leaving 13 bases between the germline ends. CDR3 in amino acids: CASSLERVLGEQYF. In nucleotides, the CDR3 is TGTGCCAGCAGCTTAGAGAGGGTGCTAGGCGAGCAGTACTTC.

The chain employs TRBV14 and TRBJ1-2; 8 nucleotides align to TRBD1. Germline values: CDR1 SGHDN, CDR2 FVKESK. V lost 2 bases to trimming and J lost 2 bases; unmatched junction nucleotides: 7. The CDR3 is 16 residues long. This CDR3 reads CASSQTGQGGNYGYTF. In DNA form, the CDR3 reads TGTGCCAGCAGCCAAACCGGACAGGGCGGAAACTATGGCTACACCTTC.

The chain recombines TRBV4-3 with TRBJ2-4; a possible D gene is TRBD2 (7 bases). Germline CDR1 reads LGHNA; CDR2 reads YSLEER. V was trimmed by 2 bases and J by 1 base, leaving 15 bases between them. CDR3 length: 17 amino acids. Here the CDR3 reads CASSQSSGGLAKNIQYF. Written as DNA, the CDR3 is TGCGCCAGCAGCCAATCCTCCGGGGGGCTGGCCAAAAACATTCAGTACTTC.

This clone was observed a few times. The genes are TRBV3-1 (or the pseudogene TRBV3-2) and TRBJ2-5; D remains ambiguous. The V gene's germline CDR1 is LGHDT and CDR2 YNNKEL (reference sequence). This CDR3 spans 17 amino acids. V was clipped by 5 bases and J by 1 base, with 20 bases between them. The CDR3 region is CASSLLSGRTPQETQYF. In nucleotides, the CDR3 is TGTGCCAGCAGCTTACTCTCAGGACGAACACCCCAAGAGACCCAGTACTTC.

This clone was observed at least ten times. The rearrangement uses TRBV9 and TRBJ1-6, with D perhaps matching TRBD1 (5 bases). This CDR3 contains 14 residues. Germline V lookup: CDR1 SGDLS, CDR2 YYNGEE. The germline V and J ends were trimmed by 3 bases and 8 bases, with 12 bases remaining between them. The CDR3, as DNA: TGTGCCAGCAGCGCCGACAGTGGGGATTCACCCCTCCACTTT. Residues: CASSADSGDSPLHF.

The chain joins TRBV2 to TRBJ1-1; 11 bases match TRBD1. Germline-derived CDR1 and CDR2 are SNHLY and FYNNEI. This CDR3 is 15 amino acids long. V lost 3 bases, J lost 6 bases, and 6 bases stayed unmatched. The CDR3 DNA reads TGTGCCAGCAGTGAGGGACAGGGGGTATACTCTGAAGCTTTCTTT. Residues: CASSEGQGVYSEAFF. The complete variable domain, with remaining parts taken from reference TRBV2 and TRBJ1-1, reads EPEVTQTPSHQVTQMGQEVILRCVPISNHLYFYWYRQILGQKVEFLVSFYNNEISEKSEIFDDQFSVERPDGSNFTLKIRSTKLEDSAMYFCASSEGQGVYSEAFFGQGTRLTVV.